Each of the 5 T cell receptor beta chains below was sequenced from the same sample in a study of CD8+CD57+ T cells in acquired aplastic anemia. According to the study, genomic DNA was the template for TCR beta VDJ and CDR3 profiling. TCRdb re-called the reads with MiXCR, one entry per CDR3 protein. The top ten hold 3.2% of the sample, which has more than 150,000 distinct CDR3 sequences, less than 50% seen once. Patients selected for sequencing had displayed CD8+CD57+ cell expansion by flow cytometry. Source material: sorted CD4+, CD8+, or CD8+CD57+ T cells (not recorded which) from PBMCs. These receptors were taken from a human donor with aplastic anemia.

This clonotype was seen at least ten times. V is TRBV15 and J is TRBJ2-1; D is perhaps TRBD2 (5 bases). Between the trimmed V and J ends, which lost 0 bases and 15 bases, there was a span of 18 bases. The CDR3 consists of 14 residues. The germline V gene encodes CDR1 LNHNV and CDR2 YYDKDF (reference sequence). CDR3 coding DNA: TGTGCCACCAGCAGAGATGTAGTGGACTCCTACGGGTTCTTC. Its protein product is CATSRDVVDSYGFF. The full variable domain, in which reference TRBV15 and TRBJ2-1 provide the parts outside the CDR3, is DAMVIQNPRYQVTQFGKPVTLSCSQTLNHNVMYWYQQKSSQAPKLLFHYYDKDFNNEADTPDNFQSRRPNTSFCFLDIRSPGLGDTAMYLCATSRDVVDSYGFFGPGTRLTVL.

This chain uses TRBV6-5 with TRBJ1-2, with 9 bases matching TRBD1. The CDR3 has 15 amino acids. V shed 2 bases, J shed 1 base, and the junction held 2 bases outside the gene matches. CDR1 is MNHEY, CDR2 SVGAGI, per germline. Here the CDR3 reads CASSYAGQGNYGYTF. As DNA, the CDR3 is TGTGCCAGCAGTTACGCGGGACAGGGTAACTATGGCTACACCTTC.

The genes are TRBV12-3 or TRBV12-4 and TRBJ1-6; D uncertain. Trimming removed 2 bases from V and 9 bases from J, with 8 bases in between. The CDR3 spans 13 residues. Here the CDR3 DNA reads TGTGCCAGCAGTTTAAGTGAGGGTTCACCCCTCCACTTT. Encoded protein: CASSLSEGSPLHF.

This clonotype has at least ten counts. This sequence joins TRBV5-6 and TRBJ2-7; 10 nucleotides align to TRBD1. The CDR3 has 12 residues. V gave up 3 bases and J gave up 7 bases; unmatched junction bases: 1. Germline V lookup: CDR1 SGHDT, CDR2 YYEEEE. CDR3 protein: CASSWDRGEQYF. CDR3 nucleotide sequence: TGTGCCAGCAGCTGGGACAGGGGAGAGCAGTACTTC.

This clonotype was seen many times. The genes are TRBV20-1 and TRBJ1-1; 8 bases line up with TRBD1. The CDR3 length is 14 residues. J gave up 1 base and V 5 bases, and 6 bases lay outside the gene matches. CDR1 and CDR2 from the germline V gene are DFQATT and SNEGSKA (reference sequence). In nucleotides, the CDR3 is TGCAGTGCTTTGCCGGGGACAGGGAACACTGAAGCTTTCTTT. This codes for CSALPGTGNTEAFF.